The sequence of this T cell receptor (beta chain) was determined in a study of T cell repertoires in cytomegalovirus infection. Background on the study: Public TCR beta signatures indicated both CMV infection and matching HLA type. Study outcomes and limitations: Predominance within the ex vivo response was attributable to HLA-C-restricted CMV-specific TCR beta clonotypes.

V lost 8 bases and J 3 bases, leaving 21 bases between the germline ends. Per germline, CDR1 SGHTA and CDR2 FQGNSA. The CDR3 sequence is 16 residues long. This clonotype was recorded many times. The antigen is unknown. TCRdb independently ran MiXCR on the reads; one entry per CDR3 protein. The profile shows approximately 190,000 distinct CDR3 sequences, about a tenth of them singletons. Sequencing was performed on PBMCs. The receptor was derived from a human donor in good health (CMV status not recorded). Some clones in this sample may be carry-over from other donors' samples. This rearrangement joins TRBV7-2 to TRBJ2-3; D is possibly TRBD1 or TRBD2 (5 bases each). In DNA, the CDR3 is TGTGCCAGCGTGGGGCAGAGCCGGACTTCGACAGATACGCAGTATTTT. Encoded protein: CASVGQSRTSTDTQYF.